Below, 7 T cell receptor beta chains from the same sample are listed, as sequenced in a study of cytomegalovirus exposure and HLA in healthy donors. Libraries were prepared by immunoSEQ multiplex PCR; TCRdb keeps only in-frame clonotypes and omits some of them. The sample includes about 200,000 clones, around 83% of them seen just once. The sequenced material came from PBMCs. The source is a young woman in good health and CMV-seropositive.

The chain has TRBV6-5 and TRBJ1-1; D gene uncertain. Per the germline V gene, CDR1 is MNHEY and CDR2 is SVGAGI. The germline V and J ends were trimmed by 5 bases and 4 bases, with 8 bases remaining between them. The CDR3 runs 12 residues. CDR3 nucleotides: TGTGCCAGCAGTCGACTCGGCACTGAAGCTTTCTTT. Its protein product is CASSRLGTEAFF.

The chain links TRBV6-1 to TRBJ1-4; perhaps TRBD1 as D (6 bases). Per germline, CDR1 MNHNS and CDR2 SASEGT. Trimming removed 6 bases from V and 6 bases from J, with 14 bases in between. The CDR3 totals 14 residues. CDR3 nucleotides: TGTGCCAGCAGCCTGACAGGAGACTATGAAAAACTGTTTTTT. The encoded protein is CASSLTGDYEKLFF.

The J gene is TRBJ2-1, the V gene TRBV5-4; possibly TRBD1 for D (6 bases). Germline-derived CDR1 and CDR2 are SGHNT and YYREEE (reference sequence). V lost 4 bases and J lost 3, with 17 bases in between. This CDR3 spans 16 amino acids. The CDR3 region is CASSTFQGTVYNEQFF. The CDR3 nucleotides are TGTGCCAGCAGCACTTTTCAGGGGACGGTCTACAATGAGCAGTTCTTC.

This rearrangement joins TRBV6-6 to TRBJ2-7, with a tentative D call TRBD1 (6 bases). This CDR3 has 16 amino acids. V was pared by 4 bases and J by 0 bases, with 16 bases between. Germline CDR1 MNHNY, CDR2 SVGAGI (reference sequence). CDR3 loop: CASSSSFTGSSYEQYF. CDR3 in DNA: TGTGCCAGCAGTTCCTCATTTACAGGGAGCTCCTACGAGCAGTACTTC.

The CDR3 loop is CASSEFQAGADEQYF. CDR3 nucleotides: TGTGCCAGCAGTGAATTTCAGGCGGGAGCCGACGAGCAGTACTTC. The chain recombines TRBV25-1 with TRBJ2-7; 7 positions match TRBD2. V lost 1 base, J lost 5 bases, and 8 bases stayed unmatched. Germline loops: CDR1 MGHDK, CDR2 SYGVNS. The CDR3 has 15 amino acids.

V and J are TRBV7-8 and TRBJ1-2; D uncertain. Germline CDR1 SGHVS, CDR2 FQNEAQ. This CDR3 spans 15 amino acids. Trimming cost V 5 bases and J 4 bases, with 17 bases left between them. The chain's CDR3 is CASSREFGMGYGYTF. For the CDR3, the DNA is TGTGCCAGCAGCAGGGAGTTCGGGATGGGCTATGGCTACACCTTC.

The rearrangement links TRBV10-3 to TRBJ2-3; 9 bases line up with TRBD2. The CDR3 spans 16 residues. V gave up 8 bases and J gave up 4 bases; unmatched junction bases: 13. CDR1 is ENHRY, CDR2 SYGVKD, per germline. The CDR3 nucleotides are TGTGCCATCGGGGCCGGATCAGCGGGAGGTGCAGATACGCAGTATTTT. Translating it yields CAIGAGSAGGADTQYF.